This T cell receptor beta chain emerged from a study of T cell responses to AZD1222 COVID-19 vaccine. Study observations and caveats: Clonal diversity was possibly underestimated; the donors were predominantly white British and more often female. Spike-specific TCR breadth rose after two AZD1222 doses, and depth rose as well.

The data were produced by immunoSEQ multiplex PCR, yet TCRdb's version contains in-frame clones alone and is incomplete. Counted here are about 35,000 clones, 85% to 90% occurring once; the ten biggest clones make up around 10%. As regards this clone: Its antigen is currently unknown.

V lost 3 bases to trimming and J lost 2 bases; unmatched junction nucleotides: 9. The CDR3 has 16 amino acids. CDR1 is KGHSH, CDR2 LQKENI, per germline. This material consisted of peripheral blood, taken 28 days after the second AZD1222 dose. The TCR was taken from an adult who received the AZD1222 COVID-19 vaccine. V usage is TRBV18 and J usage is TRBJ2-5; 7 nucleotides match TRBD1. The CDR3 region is CASSPLRDSTQETQYF. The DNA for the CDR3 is TGTGCCAGCTCACCTCTCCGGGACAGCACTCAAGAGACCCAGTACTTC. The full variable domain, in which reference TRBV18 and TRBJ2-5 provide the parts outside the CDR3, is NAGVMQNPRHLVRRRGQEARLRCSPMKGHSHVYWYRQLPEEGLKFMVYLQKENIIDESGMPKERFSAEFPKEGPSILRIQQVVRGDSAAYFCASSPLRDSTQETQYFGPGTRLLVL.